The 20 T cell receptor beta chains below come from one sample, sequenced in a study of shared clonotypes between healthy human individuals. Profiling relied on immunoSEQ multiplex PCR, and the TCRdb table lists in-frame clones only, not all of them. The sample holds about 640,000 clones, 72% seen once. Sequenced: memory CD4+ T cells sorted from blood. Subset specified: CD45RA-negative fraction. The origin of the receptors is a woman under 40 in good health.

The rearrangement joins TRBV2 to TRBJ2-1; tentatively, D is TRBD2 (6 bases). The V end lost 5 bases, the J end lost 0 bases, and 11 bases lay between the germline ends. The germline gives CDR1 SNHLY, CDR2 FYNNEI. The CDR3 runs 15 residues. The CDR3 DNA reads TGTGCCAGCAGTTACGAGACTAGCTCCTACAATGAGCAGTTCTTC. Its protein is CASSYETSSYNEQFF. Supplemented by reference TRBV2 and TRBJ2-1, the full variable domain reads EPEVTQTPSHQVTQMGQEVILRCVPISNHLYFYWYRQILGQKVEFLVSFYNNEISEKSEIFDDQFSVERPDGSNFTLKIRSTKLEDSAMYFCASSYETSSYNEQFFGPGTRLTVL.

This clone has a handful of counts. This chain connects TRBV19 to TRBJ1-2; no firm D call. The CDR3 covers 15 residues. The germline gives CDR1 LNHDA, CDR2 SQIVND (reference sequence). Deletions cut 5 bases from V and 3 bases from J, with 16 bases between. DNA for the CDR3: TGTGCCAGTAGTGGGCGTCGTGATTGGGACTATGGCTACACCTTC. Amino acid sequence: CASSGRRDWDYGYTF.

This chain connects TRBV7-9 to TRBJ2-3, with TRBD2 matching 7 bases. This CDR3 has 16 residues. Germline V gene lookup returns CDR1 SEHNR and CDR2 FQNEAQ (reference sequence). V shed 5 bases and J 4 bases; nucleotides not matched to a gene: 12. CDR3: CASSHLAVGGADTQYF. For the CDR3, the DNA is TGTGCCAGCAGCCACCTGGCAGTGGGAGGGGCAGATACGCAGTATTTT.

The gene calls are TRBV7-9 and TRBJ2-5; D call uncertain. The V gene's germline CDR1 is SEHNR and CDR2 FQNEAQ (reference sequence). The V and J ends lost 1 base and 0 bases respectively, with 9 bases between them. This CDR3 spans 15 amino acids. The CDR3 region has the DNA TGTGCCAGCAGCTTAGGATACACCAACCAAGAGACCCAGTACTTC. Translating it yields CASSLGYTNQETQYF.

In regard to this clone: This sequence may be a read error, since a much larger clone differs from it by one base. This specimen includes other DNA sequences encoding the same CDR3. This rearrangement joins TRBV2 to TRBJ1-2; D not certain. There are 14 residues in the CDR3. The germline V and J ends were trimmed by 2 bases and 2 bases, with 9 bases remaining between them. Germline V gives CDR1 SNHLY, CDR2 FYNNEI. The CDR3 region is CASSERGSNYGYTF. The CDR3 region has the DNA TGTGCCAGCAGTGAACGGGGTTCGAACTATGGCTACACCTTC.

This chain links TRBV6-1 with TRBJ2-1, with 13 positions matching TRBD2. V was clipped by 3 bases and J by 8 bases; unmatched bases: 7. The CDR3 length is 16 residues. From germline, CDR1 is MNHNS and CDR2 SASEGT. CDR3 in amino acids: CASSEGLAGRGDEQFF. CDR3 in DNA: TGTGCCAGCAGTGAGGGACTAGCGGGAAGGGGGGATGAGCAGTTCTTC.

This clone is a singleton in its sample. With a far larger clone one base away, a read error is the likely cause. V is TRBV6-1 and J is TRBJ2-7; D may be TRBD1 (5 bases). V was shortened by 2 bases and J by 2 bases, with 7 bases between the two germline ends. Germline V gene lookup returns CDR1 MNHNS and CDR2 SASEGT. The CDR3 sequence is 13 residues long. The CDR3 region is CASSEQGPYEQYF. CDR3 nucleotide sequence: TGTGCCAGCAGTGAACAGGGTCCCTACGAGCAGTACTTC.

The gene calls are TRBV11-2 and TRBJ2-1; 12 bases agree with TRBD2. Germline V gene lookup returns CDR1 SGHAT and CDR2 FQNNGV. CDR3 length: 15 amino acids. The trim removed 5 bases at V and 6 bases at J, leaving 5 bases unmatched. The CDR3 DNA is TGTGCCAGCAGCCAGACTAGCGGGAGTGTCAATGAGCAGTTCTTC. This translates into CASSQTSGSVNEQFF.

Comments on this clone: The same CDR3 can be traced to other DNA sequences in this sample. The chain has TRBV6-1 and TRBJ1-1, with no clear D. V dropped 2 bases and J dropped 3 bases, with 13 bases sitting between them. Germline CDR1 and CDR2: MNHNS and SASEGT. The CDR3 sequence is 15 residues long. CDR3 coding DNA: TGTGCCAGCAGTGAAACCGGGTGGGAGGACACTGAAGCTTTCTTT. This translates into CASSETGWEDTEAFF.

The CDR3 DNA follows: TGTGCCAGCAGTGGGACAGGACCGAACACTGAAGCTTTCTTT. Protein sequence: CASSGTGPNTEAFF. This sequence joins TRBV6-1 and TRBJ1-1, with 7 bases fitting TRBD1. The CDR3 runs 14 residues. With V trimmed by 4 bases and J by 1 base, 3 bases remained unmatched. Looked up from germline, CDR1 is MNHNS and CDR2 is SASEGT.

The chain links TRBV11-2 to TRBJ2-7, with TRBD2 identical over 10 bases. The germline V gene has CDR1 SGHAT and CDR2 FQNNGV. The CDR3 runs to 15 residues. Germline trimming cut 2 bases from V and 2 bases from J; bases unmatched to any gene: 3. CDR3 residues: CASSLLAGAPYEQYF. In nucleotides, the CDR3 is TGTGCCAGCAGCTTACTAGCGGGAGCACCCTACGAGCAGTACTTC. The variable domain in full, completed from reference TRBV11-2 and TRBJ2-7, reads EAGVAQSPRYKIIEKRQSVAFWCNPISGHATLYWYQQILGQGPKLLIQFQNNGVVDDSQLPKDRFSAERLKGVDSTLKIQPAKLEDSAVYLCASSLLAGAPYEQYFGPGTRLTVT.

This clone appeared a few times. A far larger clone is off by one base, so a read error is likely. The sample holds other DNA sequences that translate to the same CDR3. This rearrangement joins TRBV5-1 to TRBJ2-1, with TRBD2 as a possible D gene (5 bases). CDR3 length equals 15 residues. V was cut by 4 bases and J by 0 bases, with 11 bases left in between. Germline CDR1 is SGHRS and CDR2 is YFSETQ. For the CDR3, the DNA is TGCGCCAGCAGCGTGGACTCGAGCTCCTACAATGAGCAGTTCTTC. Amino acids: CASSVDSSSYNEQFF.

The chain links TRBV15 to TRBJ2-1, with D perhaps TRBD2 (5 bases). The CDR3 sequence is 15 residues long. Germline V gives CDR1 LNHNV, CDR2 YYDKDF (reference sequence). The germline V and J ends were trimmed by 1 base and 3 bases, with 10 bases remaining between them. The chain's CDR3 is CATSRGDGVYNEQFF. The CDR3 region has the DNA TGTGCCACCAGCAGAGGAGACGGGGTCTACAATGAGCAGTTCTTC.

This chain joins TRBV5-6 and TRBJ2-2; possible D gene TRBD1, 6 bases. Trimming took 5 bases from V and 6 from J, leaving 14 bases between them. Germline CDR1 is SGHDT and CDR2 is YYEEEE. This CDR3 is 14 amino acids long. CDR3: CASRYTHRAGELFF. The CDR3 region has the DNA TGTGCCAGCAGATACACCCACAGGGCCGGGGAGCTGTTTTTT.

The V call is TRBV18, the J call TRBJ2-2; D unresolved. CDR3 length: 12 residues. V was trimmed by 4 bases and J by 3 bases, leaving 3 bases between them. CDR1 is KGHSH, CDR2 LQKENI, per germline. For the CDR3, the DNA is TGTGCCAGCTCACTGGACACCGGGGAGCTGTTTTTT. Its protein product is CASSLDTGELFF.

This clone showed up just a few times. This chain uses TRBV2 with TRBJ1-2, with 10 bases lining up with TRBD1. The germline CDR1 and CDR2 sequences are SNHLY and FYNNEI. J lost 5 bases, V lost 7 bases, and 10 bases had no gene match. The CDR3 spans 15 residues. CDR3 sequence: CASNRQGAFGYGYTF. Here the CDR3 DNA reads TGTGCCAGCAATAGACAGGGGGCGTTTGGATATGGCTACACCTTC.

The gene calls are TRBV28 and TRBJ2-7; D ambiguous. Trimming took 6 bases from V and 5 from J, leaving 17 bases between them. This CDR3 comprises 14 residues. Per germline, CDR1 MDHEN and CDR2 SYDVKM. The CDR3 DNA sequence: TGTGCCAGCAGAGTCGGGCCCCGGTACGACGAGCAGTACTTC. This codes for CASRVGPRYDEQYF.

Only a few counts were recorded for this clone. The chain couples TRBV12-1 to TRBJ2-1; the D segment call TRBD2 is taken from the table without a DNA check. TRBV12-1 is deemed a pseudogene. There are 12 residues in the CDR3. This chain's CDR3 is CASKKGGNEQFF. CDR3 DNA: TGTGCCAGCAAAAAGGGGGGGAATGAGCAGTTCTTC.

V is TRBV5-4 and J is TRBJ1-1; 7 bases line up with TRBD1. The CDR3 length is 17 residues. Germline V CDR1 and CDR2: SGHNT, YYREEE (reference sequence). Trimming took 0 bases from V and 4 from J; bases not matched to a gene: 12. CDR3 loop: CASSLVRGVQVVTEAFF. The CDR3 nucleotides read TGTGCCAGCAGCTTGGTCAGGGGGGTTCAGGTGGTCACTGAAGCTTTCTTT.

The chain joins TRBV4-1 to TRBJ2-5, with D possibly TRBD1 on 5 matching bases. The germline V gene encodes CDR1 MGHRA and CDR2 YSYEKL. V was trimmed by 2 bases and J by 7 bases, leaving 11 bases between them. The CDR3 spans 13 residues. CDR3 nucleotide sequence: TGCGCCAGCAGCCAATCAGGGTTGACGACCCAGTACTTC. Residues: CASSQSGLTTQYF.